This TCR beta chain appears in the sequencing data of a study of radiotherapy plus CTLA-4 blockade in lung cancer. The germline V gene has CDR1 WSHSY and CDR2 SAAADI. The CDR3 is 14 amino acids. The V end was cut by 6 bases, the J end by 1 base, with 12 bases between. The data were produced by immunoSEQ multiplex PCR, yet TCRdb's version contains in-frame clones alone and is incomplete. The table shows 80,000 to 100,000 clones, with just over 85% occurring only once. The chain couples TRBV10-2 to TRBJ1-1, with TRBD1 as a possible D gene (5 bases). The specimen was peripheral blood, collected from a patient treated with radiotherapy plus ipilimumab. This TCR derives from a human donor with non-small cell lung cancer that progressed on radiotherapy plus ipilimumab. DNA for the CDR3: TGCGCCAGCAGCCCCAGGGTCGGGAACACTGAAGCTTTCTTT. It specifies CASSPRVGNTEAFF.